The 25 T cell receptor beta chains given below trace back to one sample, sequenced in a study of T cell responses to AZD1222 COVID-19 vaccine. Sequencing used immunoSEQ multiplex PCR; TCRdb keeps in-frame clones, though not all of them. The sample consists of approximately 80,000 clones, 70% to 90% of them appearing once. This specimen was peripheral blood, taken 28 days after the second AZD1222 dose. The receptors come from an adult who received the AZD1222 COVID-19 vaccine.

The chain's CDR3 is CASSFGGESSYNEQFF. CDR3 nucleotides: TGTGCCAGCAGCTTCGGCGGAGAAAGCTCCTACAATGAGCAGTTCTTC. The rearrangement links TRBV11-2 to TRBJ2-1, with D hard to call. The germline V gene encodes CDR1 SGHAT and CDR2 FQNNGV. The germline V and J ends were trimmed by 3 bases and 0 bases, with 12 bases remaining between them. The CDR3 loop spans 16 amino acids.

V usage is TRBV9 and J usage is TRBJ1-2; unclear D gene. V dropped 0 bases and J dropped 4 bases, with 10 bases sitting between them. Germline-derived CDR1 and CDR2 are SGDLS and YYNGEE. The CDR3 is made up of 14 amino acids. The CDR3 loop reads CASSVAAEFYGYTF. CDR3 DNA sequence: TGTGCCAGCAGCGTAGCTGCGGAGTTCTATGGCTACACCTTC.

The gene calls are TRBV13 and TRBJ1-2; D not resolved. The CDR3 covers 15 residues. The germline V gene has CDR1 PRHDT and CDR2 FYEKMQ (reference sequence). Deletions cut 0 bases from V and 4 bases from J, with 12 bases between. CDR3 sequence (DNA): TGTGCCAGCAGCTTAGGGAGTACAGCCCTCTATGGCTACACCTTC. Residues: CASSLGSTALYGYTF.

The chain is built from TRBV25-1 and TRBJ2-1; D assignment may be TRBD1 or TRBD2 (6 bases each). V was pared by 0 bases and J by 6 bases, with 12 bases between. Germline CDR1 and CDR2: MGHDK and SYGVNS. CDR3 length equals 15 residues. The CDR3 sequence is CASSEYGGLINEQFF. In DNA, the CDR3 is TGTGCCAGCAGTGAATATGGGGGGCTCATCAATGAGCAGTTCTTC.

This chain uses TRBV5-6 with TRBJ2-1; tentative D call: TRBD1 (6 bases). V shed 0 bases and J shed 2 bases, with 15 bases lying between them. CDR1 is SGHDT and CDR2 is YYEEEE in the germline V gene. The CDR3 extends over 17 amino acids. CDR3 sequence reads: CASSLGQVRFTYNEQFF. The CDR3 nucleotides are TGTGCCAGCAGCTTGGGACAGGTCCGATTTACCTACAATGAGCAGTTCTTC.

V gene TRBV5-4 combines with J gene TRBJ2-1, with TRBD2 identical over 11 bases. The CDR3 has 16 amino acids. The J segment lost 7 bases and the V segment lost 3 bases, leaving 9 bases of the junction unmatched. Germline assignment: CDR1 SGHNT and CDR2 YYREEE (reference sequence). CDR3 amino acids: CASSSIAGGPSNEQFF. In nucleotides, the CDR3 is TGTGCCAGCAGCTCTATAGCGGGAGGGCCCTCAAATGAGCAGTTCTTC.

The chain joins TRBV2 to TRBJ1-6; a weak D match, TRBD1 (6 bases). The CDR3 is 15 residues long. The V gene's germline CDR1 is SNHLY and CDR2 FYNNEI. Trimming removed 2 bases at V and 9 bases at J, with 14 bases between. CDR3: CASSERSGVVSPLHF. CDR3 in DNA: TGTGCCAGCAGTGAAAGGTCAGGGGTGGTTTCACCCCTCCACTTT.

This chain joins TRBV6-5 and TRBJ1-1; 9 bases match TRBD1. CDR1 and CDR2 (germline): MNHEY, SVGAGI. The CDR3 is made up of 13 amino acids. V lost 7 bases and J lost 5; bases outside the gene matches: 5. The CDR3 DNA is TGTGCCAGCACCTCCGGGACAGGGACTGAAGCTTTCTTT. Encoded protein: CASTSGTGTEAFF.

V gene TRBV24-1 combines with J gene TRBJ2-2; tentative D call: TRBD2 (5 bases). V lost 4 bases and J lost 1, with 12 bases in between. The V gene's germline CDR1 is KGHDR and CDR2 SFDVKD. This CDR3 has 16 residues. The CDR3 sequence: CATSDPRAENTGELFF. The CDR3 nucleotides are TGTGCCACCAGTGACCCGAGGGCCGAGAACACCGGGGAGCTGTTTTTT.

This clone was counted only a few times. The rearrangement uses TRBV12-5 and TRBJ1-4; D is possibly TRBD1 (6 bases). V was cut by 0 bases and J by 3 bases, with 11 bases left in between. This CDR3 has 16 amino acids. Germline V CDR1 and CDR2: LGHNT, FRNRAP. In DNA, the CDR3 is TGTGCTAGTGGTTTGGTACAGGGAATGGCTAATGAAAAACTGTTTTTT. Translated: CASGLVQGMANEKLFF.

V and J are TRBV4-3 and TRBJ1-2, with D maybe TRBD1 (5 bases). The V and J ends lost 0 bases and 3 bases respectively, with 11 bases between them. Germline CDR1 is LGHNA and CDR2 is YSLEER. The CDR3 consists of 15 residues. The CDR3 region is CASSQDFKTDYGYTF. The CDR3 DNA reads TGCGCCAGCAGCCAAGATTTTAAGACAGACTATGGCTACACCTTC.

The genes are TRBV20-1 and TRBJ2-1, with 11 bases fitting TRBD2. Germline lookup yields CDR1 DFQATT and CDR2 SNEGSKA (reference sequence). V was clipped by 3 bases and J by 4 bases; unmatched bases: 11. CDR3 length: 17 residues. The CDR3 DNA follows: TGCAGTGCTAGTCTAGCGGGGGGAAAGTTACTATACAATGAGCAGTTCTTC. Translation: CSASLAGGKLLYNEQFF.

The J gene is TRBJ2-4, the V gene TRBV4-3; the D gene is possibly TRBD2 (6 bases). CDR3 length equals 16 residues. Germline values: CDR1 LGHNA, CDR2 YSLEER. V was clipped by 0 bases and J by 7 bases, with 16 bases between them. The CDR3: CASSQDLSGRWNIQYF. The CDR3 nucleotides are TGCGCCAGCAGCCAAGATCTATCCGGGAGATGGAACATTCAGTACTTC.

The chain has TRBV10-3 and TRBJ2-2, with a possible D match to TRBD2 (6 bases). With 4 bases removed from V and 5 bases from J, the gap between germline ends came to 17 bases. CDR3 size: 16 residues. Germline CDR1 and CDR2: ENHRY and SYGVKD. This CDR3 is CAISAPAGSSTGELFF. CDR3 in DNA: TGTGCCATCAGTGCCCCCGCGGGGTCCTCTACCGGGGAGCTGTTTTTT.

This clone was seen a handful of times. This sequence joins TRBV2 and TRBJ2-1; a possible D gene is TRBD2 (6 bases). The CDR3 is 13 residues long. V gave up 4 bases and J gave up 4 bases, with 8 bases separating them. CDR1 is SNHLY and CDR2 is FYNNEI in the germline V gene. The CDR3 bases are TGTGCCAGCAGTGGTAGCGGTTACAATGAGCAGTTCTTC. It translates to CASSGSGYNEQFF.

The chain has TRBV7-3 and TRBJ2-5; D is perhaps TRBD2 (6 bases). Trimming removed 4 bases from V and 4 bases from J, with 13 bases in between. This CDR3 contains 14 residues. CDR1 SGHTA and CDR2 FQGTGA come from the germline V gene. For the CDR3, the DNA is TGTGCCAGCAGCTCGGGACTTGGGATAGAGACCCAGTACTTC. Protein product: CASSSGLGIETQYF.

This clone has just one count. The gene calls are TRBV7-9 and TRBJ1-5; no definite D call. The CDR3 is made up of 15 amino acids. Germline loops: CDR1 SEHNR, CDR2 FQNEAQ (reference sequence). Trimming left V 2 bases short and J 2 bases short, with 10 bases between. Written as DNA, the CDR3 is TGTGCCAGCAGCTTATCCGGTTTCGGCAATCAGCCCCAGCATTTT. Protein product: CASSLSGFGNQPQHF.

The chain joins TRBV7-8 to TRBJ1-5; D might be TRBD1 (5 bases). Trimming took 1 base from V and 1 from J, leaving 11 bases between them. This CDR3 has 16 residues. Germline V gene lookup returns CDR1 SGHVS and CDR2 FQNEAQ. CDR3 DNA sequence: TGTGCCAGCAGCTTAGTCCGGACAATGAGCAATCAGCCCCAGCATTTT. This translates into CASSLVRTMSNQPQHF.

This clone appeared a single time. The chain recombines TRBV5-4 with TRBJ1-6, with D tentatively TRBD1 (6 bases). Per germline, CDR1 SGHNT and CDR2 YYREEE (reference sequence). The CDR3 has 16 amino acids. V lost 3 bases and J 10 bases, leaving 20 bases between the germline ends. CDR3 loop: CASSWTLTGGQSPLHF. The CDR3 nucleotides are TGTGCCAGCAGCTGGACTCTGACAGGCGGGCAATCACCCCTCCACTTT.

This clone appeared a single time. The V and J genes are TRBV20-1 and TRBJ1-6; D may be TRBD1 (5 bases). CDR3 size: 15 residues. Per germline, CDR1 DFQATT and CDR2 SNEGSKA (reference sequence). V lost 3 bases, J lost 7 bases, and 16 bases lay in between. The CDR3 nucleotides are TGCAGTGCTAGTGCCAGCCAGGGCCAGAATTCACCCCTCCACTTT. It encodes CSASASQGQNSPLHF.

The CDR3 loop is CAISGIQREGSYNEQFF. CDR3 nucleotide sequence: TGTGCCATCAGTGGGATCCAGCGGGAGGGCTCCTACAATGAGCAGTTCTTC. The V and J genes are TRBV10-3 and TRBJ2-1; 10 bases match TRBD2. Losses at the gene ends were 4 bases for V and 0 bases for J; bases not matched to a gene: 6. The germline V gene encodes CDR1 ENHRY and CDR2 SYGVKD. This CDR3 has 17 residues.

The CDR3 region has the DNA TGTGCCAGCAGCTCCGCGGTGGTTAGGCACACCGGGGAGCTGTTTTTT. Its translation is CASSSAVVRHTGELFF. This chain connects TRBV11-3 to TRBJ2-2; D not resolved. Trimming stripped 4 bases from V and 3 bases from J, with 15 bases between. The CDR3 contains 16 residues. Germline CDR1 and CDR2: SGHNT and YENEEA.

The CDR3 spells CASSTPGAGNSPLHF. The CDR3, as DNA: TGTGCCAGCAGTACCCCGGGGGCGGGAAATTCACCCCTCCACTTT. This rearrangement joins TRBV28 to TRBJ1-6, with D possibly TRBD1 on 6 matching bases. There are 15 residues in the CDR3. V lost 5 bases and J lost 7, with 15 bases in between. Germline CDR1 is MDHEN and CDR2 is SYDVKM.

This clone appeared once. The rearrangement links TRBV7-3 to TRBJ1-1; tentative D call: TRBD1 (6 bases). Germline CDR1 reads SGHTA; CDR2 reads FQGTGA. Trimming took off 3 bases at V and 7 bases at J, with 18 bases between the two ends. The CDR3 spans 15 residues. The CDR3 DNA is TGTGCCAGCAGCTTTTTGGCGGGGGGACATAGTGAAGCTTTCTTT. Its protein product is CASSFLAGGHSEAFF.

This chain uses TRBV6-5 with TRBJ1-5; the D gene is possibly TRBD1 (5 bases). Per germline, CDR1 MNHEY and CDR2 SVGAGI. V was cut by 6 bases and J by 6 bases, with 12 bases left in between. The CDR3 runs to 13 residues. The CDR3: CASRQLGPQPQHF. For the CDR3, the DNA is TGTGCCAGCAGGCAGTTGGGACCTCAGCCCCAGCATTTT.